Each of the 20 T cell receptor beta chains below was sequenced from the same sample in a study of cytomegalovirus exposure and HLA in healthy donors. PCR primers comprised 60 Vbeta and 13 Jbeta primers. TCRdb keeps only in-frame clones here, not all; method: immunoSEQ multiplex PCR. The sample lists tens of thousands of clones, around 64% seen once, with 2.1% in the top ten. The sample comprised PBMCs. These receptors were obtained from a man younger than 45 in good health and CMV-seronegative.

This clone turned up a few times. This sequence joins TRBV7-9 and TRBJ1-5; possible D gene TRBD1, 6 bases. This CDR3 region has 13 residues. The germline V and J ends were trimmed by 10 bases and 5 bases, with 15 bases remaining between them. CDR1 is SEHNR, CDR2 FQNEAQ, per germline (reference sequence). CDR3 amino acids: CATTDRSYQPQHF. The CDR3 DNA is TGTGCCACCACCGACAGGAGCTATCAGCCCCAGCATTTT. Full variable domain (outside the CDR3, taken from reference TRBV7-9 and TRBJ1-5): DTGVSQNPRHKITKRGQNVTFRCDPISEHNRLYWYRQTLGQGPEFLTYFQNEAQLEKSRLLSDRFSAERPKGSFSTLEIQRTEQGDSAMYLCATTDRSYQPQHFGDGTRLSIL.

The rearrangement uses TRBV27 and TRBJ1-1; D remains unclear. This CDR3 has 14 amino acids. Between the trimmed V and J ends, which lost 6 bases and 7 bases, there was a span of 18 bases. In germline, CDR1 is MNHEY, CDR2 SMNVEV (reference sequence). The CDR3: CASSYAFEAYEAFF. CDR3 DNA: TGTGCCAGCAGCTATGCCTTCGAAGCATATGAAGCTTTCTTT.

In its sample, this clone was seen a few times. This chain joins TRBV11-3 and TRBJ1-5, with D unclear. V was clipped by 3 bases and J by 3 bases, with 15 bases between them. CDR1 and CDR2 (germline): SGHNT, YENEEA. This CDR3 is 16 amino acids long. CDR3 DNA: TGTGCCAGCAGCTTCCGATCCACAGCTCACAATCAGCCCCAGCATTTT. It codes for CASSFRSTAHNQPQHF. Supplemented by reference TRBV11-3 and TRBJ1-5, the full variable domain reads EAGVVQSPRYKIIEKKQPVAFWCNPISGHNTLYWYLQNLGQGPELLIRYENEEAVDDSQLPKDRFSAERLKGVDSTLKIQPAELGDSAVYLCASSFRSTAHNQPQHFGDGTRLSIL.

V gene TRBV2 combines with J gene TRBJ1-1; perhaps TRBD1 as D (5 bases). Trimming took 7 bases from V and 1 from J, leaving 10 bases between them. There are 13 residues in the CDR3. Germline V gene data show CDR1 as SNHLY and CDR2 as FYNNEI. CDR3: CASTTARNTEAFF. In DNA, the CDR3 is TGTGCCAGCACGACAGCGAGGAACACTGAAGCTTTCTTT.

The chain uses TRBV5-6 and TRBJ2-2; TRBD1 might be the D (6 bases). The V end was cut by 0 bases, the J end by 1 base, with 7 bases between. Germline CDR1 and CDR2: SGHDT and YYEEEE. The CDR3 loop spans 15 amino acids. CDR3 in amino acids: CASSLVGGNTGELFF. In DNA form, the CDR3 reads TGTGCCAGCAGCTTGGTAGGGGGGAACACCGGGGAGCTGTTTTTT.

This clone was seen a few times. The rearrangement uses TRBV10-2 and TRBJ2-5, with unresolved D. V was clipped by 2 bases and J by 2 bases, with 3 bases between them. Per the germline V gene, CDR1 is WSHSY and CDR2 is SAAADI. The CDR3 is made up of 12 amino acids. CDR3 amino acids: CASSEQQETQYF. CDR3 bases: TGCGCCAGCAGTGAGCAGCAAGAGACCCAGTACTTC.

This clone was seen more than once but under ten times. The chain uses TRBV29-1 and TRBJ2-6; 7 bases map to TRBD1. CDR1 is SQVTM, CDR2 ANQGSEA, per germline. The CDR3 extends over 18 amino acids. With 0 bases clipped from V and 4 bases from J, the junction kept 12 bases outside the gene matches. CDR3 sequence: CSVEEYGTVVRGANVLTF. The CDR3 DNA follows: TGCAGCGTTGAAGAGTACGGGACAGTGGTAAGGGGGGCCAACGTCCTGACTTTC.

The genes are TRBV5-1 and TRBJ2-6; a possible D gene is TRBD1 (6 bases). Trimming shortened V by 4 bases and J by 2 bases, and 10 bases separated the two germline ends. The CDR3 length is 15 residues. Germline V gives CDR1 SGHRS, CDR2 YFSETQ. The DNA for the CDR3 is TGCGCCAGCAGCGCTGACAGGACTGGGGCCAACGTCCTGACTTTC. Amino acids: CASSADRTGANVLTF.

The chain carries TRBV18 and TRBJ1-2; D is ambiguous. Germline CDR1 reads KGHSH; CDR2 reads LQKENI. The V end lost 1 base, the J end lost 3 bases, and 15 bases lay between the germline ends. The CDR3 has 16 amino acids. DNA for the CDR3: TGTGCCAGCTCACCACGGGTCCGGGAGGTTGACTATGGCTACACCTTC. The encoded protein is CASSPRVREVDYGYTF.

The chain links TRBV5-1 to TRBJ1-1, with 11 bases lining up with TRBD1. Germline CDR1 and CDR2: SGHRS and YFSETQ. V trimming: 4 bases; J trimming: 7 bases; junction bases outside the gene matches: 18. The CDR3 sequence is 18 residues long. CDR3 DNA: TGCGCCAGCAGCGGAGGGACAGGGGGTCTTTTCAGGGAGGGTGAAGCTTTCTTT. Amino acid sequence: CASSGGTGGLFREGEAFF. The whole variable domain, remainder taken from reference TRBV5-1 and TRBJ1-1, is KAGVTQTPRYLIKTRGQQVTLSCSPISGHRSVSWYQQTPGQGLQFLFEYFSETQRNKGNFPGRFSGRQFSNSRSEMNVSTLELGDSALYLCASSGGTGGLFREGEAFFGQGTRLTVV.

In its sample, this clone was seen once. The chain is built from TRBV30 and TRBJ2-3; 9 bases map to TRBD1. The V gene's germline CDR1 is GTSNPN and CDR2 SVGIG (reference sequence). CDR3 size: 13 residues. V lost 8 bases, J lost 0 bases, and 3 bases stayed unmatched. CDR3 residues: CAQQGASTDTQYF. Here the CDR3 DNA reads TGTGCCCAACAGGGGGCGAGCACAGATACGCAGTATTTT.

The chain joins TRBV29-1 to TRBJ2-5; D may be TRBD2 (6 bases). Germline values: CDR1 SQVTM, CDR2 ANQGSEA. The V gene lost 1 base and the J gene lost 3 bases, with 15 bases spanning the gap. The CDR3 spans 15 residues. CDR3 coding DNA: TGCAGCGTTGAAGGGTCCCTATGGGGGGAAGAGACCCAGTACTTC. Encoded protein: CSVEGSLWGEETQYF.

This chain links TRBV29-1 with TRBJ2-1; D remains ambiguous. This CDR3 has 13 residues. Germline assignment: CDR1 SQVTM and CDR2 ANQGSEA. V lost 7 bases and J 9 bases, leaving 19 bases between the germline ends. This chain's CDR3 is CSADPQIGGEQFF. In nucleotides, the CDR3 is TGCAGCGCTGATCCCCAGATCGGCGGTGAGCAGTTCTTC.

This sequence joins TRBV5-1 and TRBJ1-2; D call uncertain. The CDR3 is made up of 16 amino acids. Germline V lookup: CDR1 SGHRS, CDR2 YFSETQ. Trimming took 4 bases from V and 2 from J, leaving 18 bases between them. DNA of the CDR3: TGCGCCAGCAGCAAGGGAGGGCGGGAAAAGAACTATGGCTACACCTTC. Translating it yields CASSKGGREKNYGYTF.

V gene TRBV7-2 combines with J gene TRBJ2-2, with 10 bases lining up with TRBD2. Germline assignment: CDR1 SGHTA and CDR2 FQGNSA. There are 16 residues in the CDR3. Trimming at V came to 6 bases and at J to 7 bases, leaving 11 bases not matched to a gene. CDR3 coding DNA: TGTGCCAGCAGTGAAAGAGCGGGAGGGCGGGGCGGGGAGCTGTTTTTT. It codes for CASSERAGGRGGELFF. Filled out from reference TRBV7-2 and TRBJ2-2, the complete variable domain reads GAGVSQSPSNKVTEKGKDVELRCDPISGHTALYWYRQSLGQGLEFLIYFQGNSAPDKSGLPSDRFSAERTGGSVSTLTIQRTQQEDSAVYLCASSERAGGRGGELFFGEGSRLTVL.

The chain recombines TRBV4-1 with TRBJ2-2; no clear D gene. The CDR3 is 13 amino acids. Between the trimmed V and J ends, which lost 0 bases and 7 bases, there was a span of 6 bases. In germline, CDR1 is MGHRA, CDR2 YSYEKL. The CDR3 spells CASSQELGGELFF. In DNA form, the CDR3 reads TGCGCCAGCAGCCAAGAGCTCGGCGGGGAGCTGTTTTTT.

The chain employs TRBV6-5 and TRBJ1-1; D not resolved. V was shortened by 5 bases and J by 0 bases, with 10 bases between the two germline ends. Germline V lookup: CDR1 MNHEY, CDR2 SVGAGI. This CDR3 is 14 amino acids long. DNA of the CDR3: TGTGCCAGCAGTGCAGGACTGATGAACACTGAAGCTTTCTTT. Translating gives CASSAGLMNTEAFF.

This clone was found many times. This sequence joins TRBV6-5 and TRBJ2-1; the match to TRBD1 covers 7 bases. This CDR3 has 14 residues. V shed 1 base, J shed 9 bases, and the junction held 6 bases outside the gene matches. Germline-derived CDR1 and CDR2 are MNHEY and SVGAGI. CDR3 loop: CASSYFLSGGEQFF. DNA for the CDR3: TGTGCCAGCAGTTACTTCCTATCAGGGGGTGAGCAGTTCTTC.

The CDR3 loop is CASSHRDRGLYEQYF. CDR3 sequence (DNA): TGTGCCAGCAGCCACCGGGACAGGGGGCTCTACGAGCAGTACTTC. V and J are TRBV7-9 and TRBJ2-7; 12 positions agree with TRBD1. CDR1 and CDR2 from the germline V gene are SEHNR and FQNEAQ (reference sequence). With V trimmed by 5 bases and J by 3 bases, 5 bases remained unmatched. The CDR3 sequence is 15 residues long. Drawing the rest from reference TRBV7-9 and TRBJ2-7, the complete variable domain is DTGVSQNPRHKITKRGQNVTFRCDPISEHNRLYWYRQTLGQGPEFLTYFQNEAQLEKSRLLSDRFSAERPKGSFSTLEIQRTEQGDSAMYLCASSHRDRGLYEQYFGPGTRLTVT.

On this clone itself: The identical CDR3 is also encoded by other nucleotide sequences in the sample. The chain employs TRBV4-2 and TRBJ2-3, with 9 bases that match TRBD2. The V and J ends lost 0 bases and 4 bases, in that order; junction bases with no gene match: 11. The CDR3 length is 18 residues. Germline CDR1 is LGHNA and CDR2 is YNFKEQ. CDR3: CASSQERGASGISDTQYF. DNA for the CDR3: TGTGCCAGCAGCCAAGAACGCGGGGCTAGCGGGATCTCAGATACGCAGTATTTT.